These T cell receptor beta chains were read from a single sample in a study of T cell responses to AZD1222 COVID-19 vaccine. Clones were sequenced by immunoSEQ multiplex PCR, and TCRdb holds only the in-frame ones, with some missing. This sample has 150,000 to 200,000 clones, with under 95% found just once. Sample: peripheral blood, taken 28 days after the second AZD1222 dose. Receptor source: an adult who received the AZD1222 COVID-19 vaccine. Each CDR3 is given without its conserved first and last residue. The D gene is left open where the match is weak. Not every row has a clone size; where given, it reads once, few, many or a size class.

TRBJ2-5 | TRBV7-3 | . | . | ASSLSTGAGETQY
TRBJ1-3 | TRBV7-9 | few | TRBD1 | ASSSTGTGGSGNTIY
TRBJ1-4 | TRBV5-6 | . | . | ASSLTPDGATNEKLF
TRBJ1-2 | TRBV24-1 | . | TRBD1 | AIPTGVDHGYT
TRBJ1-2 | TRBV30 | . | TRBD1 | AWSGGQNNYGYT
TRBJ2-1 | TRBV20-1 | . | TRBD1 | SARTGIEQF
TRBJ1-5 | TRBV6-6 | . | . | ASSFQGNQPQH
TRBJ2-2 | TRBV27 | . | TRBD2 | ASSSVAGGGELF
TRBJ1-3 | TRBV19 | few | TRBD1 | ANTYEGAPGNTIY
TRBJ1-4 | TRBV27 | . | TRBD1 | ASSLRDSGEKLF
TRBJ1-5 | TRBV18 | . | . | ASSPDSRQPQH
TRBJ2-3 | TRBV6-5 | . | TRBD2 | AIVGGFSTDTQY
TRBJ2-2 | TRBV5-6 | . | TRBD1 | ASSLSDRDTGELF